One sample yielded the 32 T cell receptor beta chains listed below, sequenced in a study of blood T cell repertoires in COVID-19. This table comes from immunoSEQ multiplex PCR, and its TCRdb copy is limited to in-frame clones, with some not included. The table shows about 320,000 clones, with approximately 86% occurring only once. Sequenced: PBMCs or T cells enriched from blood (not recorded which). All receptors come from a woman under 30 who had recovered from COVID-19.

The J gene is TRBJ2-7, the V gene TRBV3-1 (or the pseudogene TRBV3-2); a weak D match, TRBD1 (5 bases). Trimming shortened V by 3 bases and J by 6 bases, and 6 bases separated the two germline ends. The CDR3 has 11 amino acids. CDR1 is LGHDT, CDR2 YNNKEL, per germline (reference sequence). CDR3 in DNA: TGTGCCAGCAGCCAGGGGCGCGAGCAGTACTTC. Its translation: CASSQGREQYF.

The chain joins TRBV3-1 (or the pseudogene TRBV3-2) to TRBJ1-1; D is unclear. This CDR3 region has 13 residues. With 3 bases removed from V and 1 base from J, the gap between germline ends came to 6 bases. Germline CDR1 reads LGHDT; CDR2 reads YNNKEL (reference sequence). The CDR3 DNA reads TGTGCCAGCAGCCACATCAAGAACACTGAAGCTTTCTTT. Translating it yields CASSHIKNTEAFF.

V is TRBV6-2 or TRBV6-3 and J is TRBJ2-7, with D uncertain. This CDR3 has 13 residues. Germline loops: CDR1 MNHEY, CDR2 SVGEGT. Trimming took off 2 bases at V and 2 bases at J, with 7 bases between the two ends. CDR3 loop: CASSYHKTYEQYF. CDR3 nucleotides: TGTGCCAGCAGTTACCACAAGACCTACGAGCAGTACTTC.

The chain has TRBV28 and TRBJ1-5; 9 positions agree with TRBD1. The CDR3 covers 15 residues. With V trimmed by 0 bases and J by 4 bases, 1 base remained unmatched. Germline assignment: CDR1 MDHEN and CDR2 SYDVKM. In DNA form, the CDR3 reads TGTGCCAGCAGTTTATGGGGGACAGGGAATCAGCCCCAGCATTTT. Amino acid sequence: CASSLWGTGNQPQHF.

J is TRBJ2-5 and V is TRBV10-1; 12 positions agree with TRBD1. The CDR3 is 17 amino acids. Germline CDR1 is WNHNN and CDR2 is SYGVQD (reference sequence). The V segment lost 3 bases and the J segment 5 bases; nucleotides outside the gene matches: 10. CDR3 sequence: CASSECWDRGRGETQYF. CDR3 DNA sequence: TGCGCCAGCAGTGAATGTTGGGACAGGGGGCGAGGGGAGACCCAGTACTTC.

This rearrangement joins TRBV11-2 to TRBJ1-5; D gene ambiguous. The CDR3 totals 14 residues. CDR1 and CDR2 from the germline V gene are SGHAT and FQNNGV. Trimming removed 0 bases from V and 8 bases from J, with 11 bases in between. The CDR3 is CASSLDPRYKPQHF. The DNA of the CDR3 is TGTGCCAGCAGCTTAGATCCCCGGTATAAGCCCCAGCATTTT.

V is TRBV18 and J is TRBJ2-1; D uncertain. The germline V and J ends were trimmed by 3 bases and 0 bases, with 9 bases remaining between them. Germline values: CDR1 KGHSH, CDR2 LQKENI. The CDR3 is 15 residues long. The DNA of the CDR3 is TGTGCCAGCTCACCGCGGCAGAGCTCCTACAATGAGCAGTTCTTC. Amino acids: CASSPRQSSYNEQFF.

V and J are TRBV4-3 and TRBJ2-3; 7 bases fit TRBD2. From germline, CDR1 is LGHNA and CDR2 YSLEER. V gave up 0 bases and J gave up 6 bases; unmatched junction bases: 9. The CDR3 covers 16 residues. The CDR3 nucleotides read TGCGCCAGCAGCCAAGAAGGGCGGGCGGGAGTTGATACGCAGTATTTT. It is translated as CASSQEGRAGVDTQYF.

On this clone: The sample holds other DNA sequences that translate to the same CDR3. The chain has TRBV20-1 and TRBJ1-2, with unresolved D. The ends were cut back, 1 base at V and 6 bases at J, with 6 bases in the middle. There are 11 residues in the CDR3. Germline V gene data show CDR1 as DFQATT and CDR2 as SNEGSKA (reference sequence). The CDR3 DNA reads as TGCAGTGCTAGAGGCAGGAATGGCTACACCTTC. This gives the protein CSARGRNGYTF.

The chain links TRBV10-3 to TRBJ2-2; 7 nucleotides agree with TRBD1. This CDR3 is built from 15 residues. CDR1 is ENHRY and CDR2 is SYGVKD in the germline V gene. V lost 3 bases to trimming and J lost 8 bases; unmatched junction nucleotides: 9. Here the CDR3 reads CAISEVTGVQGELFF. The CDR3 DNA sequence: TGTGCCATCAGTGAAGTTACAGGGGTGCAAGGGGAGCTGTTTTTT.

The chain joins TRBV3-1 (or the pseudogene TRBV3-2) to TRBJ2-2; possible D gene TRBD2, 6 bases. CDR3 length: 13 amino acids. V was cut by 4 bases and J by 5 bases, with 8 bases left in between. Germline CDR1 reads LGHDT; CDR2 reads YNNKEL (reference sequence). CDR3 sequence (DNA): TGTGCCAGCAGCCCACGGGAGACCGGGGAGCTGTTTTTT. Translated, it gives CASSPRETGELFF.

This chain uses TRBV2 with TRBJ2-1; D is unresolved. Germline assignment: CDR1 SNHLY and CDR2 FYNNEI. Trimming removed 11 bases from V and 7 bases from J, with 6 bases in between. There are 9 residues in the CDR3. CDR3 protein: CAGQNEQFF. The CDR3 DNA sequence: TGTGCCGGCCAGAATGAGCAGTTCTTC.

The count of this clone is one. The chain recombines TRBV30 with TRBJ2-1, with 7 bases identical to TRBD1. Germline assignment: CDR1 GTSNPN and CDR2 SVGIG (reference sequence). V was pared by 1 base and J by 0 bases, with 9 bases of the junction left unmatched. The CDR3 runs 17 residues. The CDR3 region is CAWSGAVTGRSYNEQFF. In nucleotides, the CDR3 is TGTGCCTGGAGTGGGGCCGTGACAGGGCGCTCCTACAATGAGCAGTTCTTC.

This clone has more than one count but fewer than ten. The V call is TRBV2, the J call TRBJ2-3, with 8 bases that match TRBD2. The CDR3 is 14 amino acids. Per germline, CDR1 SNHLY and CDR2 FYNNEI. V dropped 6 bases and J dropped 4; count of bases not matched to a gene: 6. The CDR3 nucleotides are TGTGCCAGCAGGGGGGGGACTAGTGCAGATACGCAGTATTTT. This translates into CASRGGTSADTQYF.

This chain uses TRBV28 with TRBJ2-2, with TRBD1 as a possible D gene (5 bases). Germline CDR1 and CDR2: MDHEN and SYDVKM. The CDR3 runs 15 residues. The V end lost 6 bases, the J end lost 1 base, and 12 bases lay between the germline ends. CDR3 bases: TGTGCCAGCAGCCCAACTACAGGGAACACCGGGGAGCTGTTTTTT. Translation: CASSPTTGNTGELFF.

This clone came up a few times. The chain couples TRBV29-1 to TRBJ1-1, with D tentatively TRBD1 (6 bases). The CDR3 loop spans 21 amino acids. Germline assignment: CDR1 SQVTM and CDR2 ANQGSEA. Trimming left V 7 bases short and J 3 bases short, with 39 bases between. The CDR3 region has the DNA TGCAGCGCAAAGAGGGGGACGAGAGCTTGGGGCAATACCCAAACGGACACTGAAGCTTTCTTT. This sequence encodes CSAKRGTRAWGNTQTDTEAFF.

This clone occurred many times. V is TRBV7-6 and J is TRBJ2-7; 9 bases line up with TRBD1. CDR1 is SGHVS, CDR2 FNYEAQ, per germline. The CDR3 spans 15 residues. Trimming took 4 bases from V and 5 from J; bases not matched to a gene: 9. This chain's CDR3 is CASSSGRDRANEQYF. DNA of the CDR3: TGTGCCAGCAGCTCCGGCCGGGACAGGGCGAACGAGCAGTACTTC.

The genes are TRBV7-8 and TRBJ1-1; D uncertain. Deletions cut 2 bases from V and 6 bases from J, with 10 bases between. The CDR3 is 13 residues long. The V gene's germline CDR1 is SGHVS and CDR2 FQNEAQ. The DNA of the CDR3 is TGTGCCAGCAGCTTACCCCTCAGGCCTGAAGCTTTCTTT. Its protein product is CASSLPLRPEAFF.

The chain has TRBV3-1 (or the pseudogene TRBV3-2) and TRBJ2-3, with 7 bases fitting TRBD1. CDR3 length: 15 residues. CDR1 and CDR2 from the germline V gene are LGHDT and YNNKEL (reference sequence). Germline trimming cut 4 bases from V and 3 bases from J; bases unmatched to any gene: 7. The CDR3 is CASSPGTDGTDTQYF. CDR3 nucleotides: TGTGCCAGCAGCCCCGGGACAGATGGGACAGATACGCAGTATTTT.

The CDR3: CASSFNRGQDTIYF. For the CDR3, the DNA is TGTGCCAGCAGCTTCAACAGGGGGCAGGACACCATATATTTT. The V call is TRBV7-2, the J call TRBJ1-3; 9 bases agree with TRBD1. This CDR3 spans 14 amino acids. The J segment lost 8 bases and the V segment lost 3 bases, leaving 5 bases of the junction unmatched. Germline CDR1 and CDR2: SGHTA and FQGNSA.

The chain has TRBV18 and TRBJ2-1; TRBD2 might be the D (6 bases). The CDR3 consists of 15 residues. The germline CDR1 and CDR2 sequences are KGHSH and LQKENI. V was shortened by 3 bases and J by 8 bases, with 17 bases between the two germline ends. CDR3 protein: CASSPDSWRGDEQFF. The CDR3 coding sequence is TGTGCCAGCTCACCGGACTCCTGGCGGGGCGATGAGCAGTTCTTC.

The sample holds a few counts of this clone. The chain uses TRBV4-1 and TRBJ2-7, with D maybe TRBD1 (6 bases). The CDR3 runs 14 residues. CDR1 and CDR2 (germline): MGHRA, YSYEKL. V lost 0 bases to trimming and J lost 6 bases, with 12 bases between them. CDR3 in DNA: TGCGCCAGCAGCCAAGATTGGGACACCGGCGAGCAGTACTTC. It yields the protein CASSQDWDTGEQYF.

This chain connects TRBV9 to TRBJ2-1; the match to TRBD1 covers 7 bases. CDR3 size: 14 residues. Germline lookup yields CDR1 SGDLS and CDR2 YYNGEE. V lost 3 bases to trimming and J lost 6 bases; unmatched junction nucleotides: 6. CDR3 in DNA: TGTGCCAGCAGCGCTACAGGGGTGGTCAATGAGCAGTTCTTC. Protein sequence: CASSATGVVNEQFF.

The chain links TRBV27 to TRBJ1-5; no clear D gene. In germline, CDR1 is MNHEY, CDR2 SMNVEV (reference sequence). This CDR3 is 15 amino acids long. Trimming removed 4 bases from V and 4 bases from J, with 14 bases in between. CDR3 bases: TGTGCCAGCAGTTCAATGCGGGGTGGTAATCAGCCCCAGCATTTT. Protein product: CASSSMRGGNQPQHF.

The chain carries TRBV6-5 and TRBJ1-5; the D gene is possibly TRBD1 (6 bases). V was shortened by 8 bases and J by 2 bases, with 16 bases between the two germline ends. The CDR3 spans 15 residues. Germline CDR1 reads MNHEY; CDR2 reads SVGAGI. The DNA for the CDR3 is TGTGCCAGCGTGCGACAGGCATGGGGCAATCAGCCCCAGCATTTT. Residues: CASVRQAWGNQPQHF.

J is TRBJ2-7 and V is TRBV9; 7 nucleotides line up with TRBD1. After removal of 3 bases from V and 6 bases from J, the junction contained 3 bases not matched to a gene. This CDR3 has 12 amino acids. Germline V lookup: CDR1 SGDLS, CDR2 YYNGEE. Here the CDR3 DNA reads TGTGCCAGCAGCGCGACAGGGATCGAGCAGTACTTC. Translated: CASSATGIEQYF.

The chain carries TRBV28 and TRBJ1-3; perhaps TRBD1 as D (5 bases). CDR1 and CDR2 from the germline V gene are MDHEN and SYDVKM. The CDR3 loop spans 13 amino acids. The V and J ends lost 8 bases and 4 bases respectively, with 12 bases between them. CDR3: CASGGVFGNTIYF. In nucleotides, the CDR3 is TGTGCCAGCGGGGGGGTTTTCGGAAACACCATATATTTT.

The chain joins TRBV6-4 to TRBJ1-5; D is unclear. The V end lost 3 bases, the J end lost 0 bases, and 12 bases lay between the germline ends. The germline V gene encodes CDR1 MRHNA and CDR2 SNTAGT. The length of the CDR3 is 16 residues. The CDR3 spells CASSEWYCYSNQPQHF. CDR3 in DNA: TGTGCCAGCAGTGAGTGGTACTGTTATAGCAATCAGCCCCAGCATTTT.

This chain connects TRBV5-5 to TRBJ1-5, with D perhaps TRBD1 (5 bases). In germline, CDR1 is SGHKS, CDR2 YYEKEE (reference sequence). With 3 bases removed from V and 6 bases from J, the gap between germline ends came to 13 bases. This CDR3 has 14 residues. The CDR3, as DNA: TGTGCCAGCAGCTACGTGGCAGGGTTTCAGCCCCAGCATTTT. This translates into CASSYVAGFQPQHF.

The V call is TRBV7-9, the J call TRBJ2-1; 9 nucleotides line up with TRBD1. The CDR3 runs 19 residues. Germline CDR1 SEHNR, CDR2 FQNEAQ (reference sequence). V shed 6 bases and J 4 bases; nucleotides not matched to a gene: 19. The DNA of the CDR3 is TGTGCCAGCAGACGCAAAACATATGGGGACAGGGAAGGGTACAATGAGCAGTTCTTC. Translating it yields CASRRKTYGDREGYNEQFF.

The rearrangement uses TRBV5-1 and TRBJ2-7, with unresolved D. V was trimmed by 5 bases and J by 7 bases, leaving 10 bases between them. Germline-derived CDR1 and CDR2 are SGHRS and YFSETQ. The CDR3 runs 11 residues. The CDR3 bases are TGCGCCAGCAGGCTGACTGGTGAGCAGTACTTC. Encoded protein: CASRLTGEQYF.

The chain carries TRBV28 and TRBJ1-2; tentatively, D is TRBD1 (5 bases). The V end was cut by 3 bases, the J end by 1 base, with 9 bases between. This CDR3 has 14 residues. Germline-derived CDR1 and CDR2 are MDHEN and SYDVKM. CDR3 DNA sequence: TGTGCCAGCAGTTTTGGGGCCAGTAACTATGGCTACACCTTC. Translating gives CASSFGASNYGYTF.